Presented here are 25 T cell receptor beta chains from one specimen sequenced in a study of brain T cells in children with intractable seizures. Regarding time point: blood from clinic visit 5 months post-surgery; TSC patient then seizure free. Data came from immunoSEQ multiplex PCR; TCRdb stores just in-frame clones and leaves some out. The data show about 340,000 clones, with over 85% seen just once and under 7% held by the top ten. Source: peripheral blood, taken roughly 5 months after surgery. The receptors come from a boy under two years old with tuberous sclerosis and intractable seizures.

CDR3 region: CASRPFGTGKSQPQHF. Written as DNA, the CDR3 is TGTGCCAGCAGGCCCTTCGGGACAGGGAAATCTCAGCCCCAGCATTTT. The chain carries TRBV28 and TRBJ1-5, with 9 positions matching TRBD1. CDR3 length: 16 amino acids. From germline, CDR1 is MDHEN and CDR2 SYDVKM. V shed 6 bases and J 6 bases; nucleotides not matched to a gene: 12.

The chain couples TRBV27 to TRBJ1-5; D possibly corresponds to TRBD1 (6 bases). The CDR3 is made up of 15 amino acids. Germline V CDR1 and CDR2: MNHEY, SMNVEV (reference sequence). V was clipped by 5 bases and J by 3 bases, with 14 bases between them. The CDR3 loop is CASSPHRELNQPQHF. DNA for the CDR3: TGTGCCAGCAGTCCTCACAGGGAACTCAATCAGCCCCAGCATTTT.

The chain joins TRBV3-1 (or the pseudogene TRBV3-2) to TRBJ1-3, with D maybe TRBD1 (6 bases). The CDR3 spans 15 residues. Germline CDR1 and CDR2: LGHDT and YNNKEL (reference sequence). Between the trimmed V and J ends, which lost 3 bases and 6 bases, there was a span of 15 bases. The CDR3 loop reads CASSQETGRANTIYF. The CDR3 nucleotides are TGTGCCAGCAGCCAGGAGACAGGCCGAGCAAACACCATATATTTT.

The J gene is TRBJ1-1, the V gene TRBV30, with TRBD1 matching over 10 bases. Germline-derived CDR1 and CDR2 are GTSNPN and SVGIG (reference sequence). There are 13 residues in the CDR3. With V trimmed by 5 bases and J by 0 bases, 0 bases remained unmatched. DNA for the CDR3: TGTGCCTGGGACAGGGGGCTGAACACTGAAGCTTTCTTT. Residues: CAWDRGLNTEAFF.

This chain uses TRBV27 with TRBJ1-3, with 11 bases lining up with TRBD1. Germline values: CDR1 MNHEY, CDR2 SMNVEV (reference sequence). The CDR3 extends over 16 amino acids. Losses at the gene ends were 6 bases for V and 0 bases for J; bases not matched to a gene: 4. CDR3: CASRDRGLNSGNTIYF. CDR3 DNA: TGTGCCAGCAGGGACAGGGGGCTTAACTCTGGAAACACCATATATTTT.

This chain joins TRBV5-1 and TRBJ2-7; TRBD1 matches at 9 bases. Losses at the gene ends were 3 bases for V and 5 bases for J; bases not matched to a gene: 9. The CDR3 consists of 15 residues. Per the germline V gene, CDR1 is SGHRS and CDR2 is YFSETQ. CDR3 in amino acids: CASSSNRGHRNEQYF. The CDR3 DNA is TGCGCCAGCAGCTCGAACAGGGGGCATAGGAACGAGCAGTACTTC. The full variable domain, with the rest looked up from reference TRBV5-1 and TRBJ2-7, is KAGVTQTPRYLIKTRGQQVTLSCSPISGHRSVSWYQQTPGQGLQFLFEYFSETQRNKGNFPGRFSGRQFSNSRSEMNVSTLELGDSALYLCASSSNRGHRNEQYFGPGTRLTVT.

A single count supports this clone. CDR3 coding DNA: TGTGCCAGCAGTTACGTGGAGGGGACAGATACGCAGTATTTT. It is translated as CASSYVEGTDTQYF. The V gene is TRBV6-5, the J gene TRBJ2-3; possibly TRBD2 for D (6 bases). In germline, CDR1 is MNHEY, CDR2 SVGAGI. The CDR3 has 14 residues. Trimming cost V 2 bases and J 3 bases, with 9 bases left between them.

The rearrangement uses TRBV19 and TRBJ2-2; 7 nucleotides line up with TRBD1. CDR3 length equals 15 residues. Germline trimming cut 9 bases from V and 7 bases from J; bases unmatched to any gene: 14. The germline CDR1 and CDR2 sequences are LNHDA and SQIVND (reference sequence). The CDR3 spells CASRPVDRAGGELFF. The CDR3 DNA reads as TGTGCCAGCCGACCCGTTGACAGGGCAGGCGGGGAGCTGTTTTTT.

The chain recombines TRBV5-5 with TRBJ1-1, with a tentative D call TRBD1 (5 bases). The CDR3 covers 15 residues. Germline CDR1 and CDR2: SGHKS and YYEKEE (reference sequence). V was pared by 2 bases and J by 4 bases, with 15 bases between. CDR3 DNA: TGTGCCAGCAGCTTCGCCCTGGGGGGGACCACTGAAGCTTTCTTT. Translating gives CASSFALGGTTEAFF.

The chain joins TRBV12-3 or TRBV12-4 to TRBJ1-1; D not resolved. The CDR3 consists of 13 residues. The V and J ends lost 3 bases and 7 bases respectively, with 12 bases between them. The CDR3 bases are TGTGCCAGCAGTTTCTGGGAGAGCGATGAAGCTTTCTTT. Translating gives CASSFWESDEAFF.

Only a few counts were recorded for this clone. The rearrangement uses TRBV4-1 and TRBJ1-2, with 9 nucleotides matching TRBD1. Trimming took 3 bases from V and 8 from J; bases not matched to a gene: 7. Germline CDR1 and CDR2: MGHRA and YSYEKL. This CDR3 has 14 residues. For the CDR3, the DNA is TGCGCCAGCAGCCATGCCGGGACAGGGTTAGGCTACACCTTC. Its protein is CASSHAGTGLGYTF.

The V call is TRBV11-2, the J call TRBJ2-7; the match to TRBD2 covers 7 bases. The germline V gene has CDR1 SGHAT and CDR2 FQNNGV. The CDR3 is 13 residues long. V dropped 6 bases and J dropped 3; count of bases not matched to a gene: 5. The CDR3 here is CASRASGDYEQYF. CDR3 nucleotides: TGTGCCAGCAGGGCTAGCGGCGACTACGAGCAGTACTTC.

This rearrangement joins TRBV10-2 to TRBJ2-7; either TRBD1 or TRBD2 may fit D (5 bases each). CDR1 and CDR2 (germline): WSHSY, SAAADI. This CDR3 region has 12 residues. The V gene lost 4 bases and the J gene lost 4 bases, with 8 bases spanning the gap. This CDR3 is CASSGGPYEQYF. DNA for the CDR3: TGCGCCAGCAGTGGGGGACCATACGAGCAGTACTTC.

The gene calls are TRBV7-8 and TRBJ2-7; 10 nucleotides align to TRBD2. The ends lost 5 bases at V and 2 bases at J; junction bases unmatched: 9. Germline V lookup: CDR1 SGHVS, CDR2 FQNEAQ. The CDR3 is made up of 16 amino acids. CDR3 loop: CASSQTPSGGTYEQYF. The CDR3 DNA is TGTGCCAGCAGCCAAACGCCTAGCGGGGGAACCTACGAGCAGTACTTC.

The chain combines TRBV11-3 with TRBJ2-3; 9 bases match TRBD1. The CDR3 totals 17 residues. With 5 bases clipped from V and 4 bases from J, the junction kept 13 bases outside the gene matches. Per germline, CDR1 SGHNT and CDR2 YENEEA. This CDR3 reads CASSPGLPGQGADTQYF. CDR3 bases: TGTGCCAGCAGCCCAGGACTCCCGGGACAGGGAGCAGATACGCAGTATTTT.

The V call is TRBV7-9, the J call TRBJ1-2; D uncertain. CDR3 length: 13 residues. CDR1 and CDR2 from the germline V gene are SEHNR and FQNEAQ (reference sequence). Between the trimmed V and J ends, which lost 5 bases and 3 bases, there was a span of 10 bases. The CDR3 region has the DNA TGTGCCAGCAGCGCCAGGCCCTACTATGGCTACACCTTC. It codes for CASSARPYYGYTF.

The V gene is TRBV15, the J gene TRBJ2-1; 10 bases map to TRBD2. The J segment lost 4 bases and the V segment lost 3 bases, leaving 9 bases of the junction unmatched. The CDR3 is 17 amino acids. Germline V gives CDR1 LNHNV, CDR2 YYDKDF (reference sequence). The CDR3 nucleotides read TGTGCCACCAGCAGCCCTAGCGGGGGCCAAATTTACAATGAGCAGTTCTTC. The encoded protein is CATSSPSGGQIYNEQFF.

This clone occurred a few times. The chain is built from TRBV7-8 and TRBJ2-2; D is perhaps TRBD1 or TRBD2 (5 bases each). The CDR3 has 12 amino acids. CDR1 and CDR2 from the germline V gene are SGHVS and FQNEAQ. V was cut by 3 bases and J by 7 bases, with 6 bases left in between. CDR3 DNA: TGTGCCAGCAGCTTGGGGGTCGGGGAGCTGTTTTTT. It yields the protein CASSLGVGELFF.

V and J are TRBV7-9 and TRBJ2-5, with D perhaps matching TRBD1 (6 bases). V shed 1 base and J shed 5 bases, with 17 bases lying between them. The CDR3 length is 16 residues. Per the germline V gene, CDR1 is SEHNR and CDR2 is FQNEAQ (reference sequence). In DNA, the CDR3 is TGTGCCAGCAGCTTAGAAGGGGGTGGGCGTCGGGAGACCCAGTACTTC. Translation gives CASSLEGGGRRETQYF. The full variable domain, with the rest looked up from reference TRBV7-9 and TRBJ2-5, is DTGVSQNPRHKITKRGQNVTFRCDPISEHNRLYWYRQTLGQGPEFLTYFQNEAQLEKSRLLSDRFSAERPKGSFSTLEIQRTEQGDSAMYLCASSLEGGGRRETQYFGPGTRLLVL.

V and J are TRBV3-1 (or the pseudogene TRBV3-2) and TRBJ2-7, with D possibly matching TRBD1 (5 bases). CDR3 length: 14 amino acids. Germline-derived CDR1 and CDR2 are LGHDT and YNNKEL (reference sequence). V was trimmed by 8 bases and J by 2 bases, leaving 16 bases between them. CDR3 loop: CASGYGQGAYEQYF. The CDR3, as DNA: TGTGCCAGCGGTTATGGGCAGGGCGCCTACGAGCAGTACTTC.

The chain links TRBV18 to TRBJ2-1, with D tentatively TRBD2 (5 bases). V was shortened by 0 bases and J by 8 bases, with 17 bases between the two germline ends. The CDR3 has 16 amino acids. Germline values: CDR1 KGHSH, CDR2 LQKENI. As DNA, the CDR3 is TGTGCCAGCTCACCACCGAGCGGCCTACCGAAGGATGAGCAGTTCTTC. Amino acids: CASSPPSGLPKDEQFF.

The chain has TRBV7-2 and TRBJ1-1, with D possibly being TRBD1 (5 bases). Trimming took off 4 bases at V and 6 bases at J, with 12 bases between the two ends. CDR1 is SGHTA, CDR2 FQGNSA, per germline. The CDR3 length is 13 residues. The CDR3 nucleotides read TGTGCCAGCAGCTACGTTGGGGCGGCTGAAGCTTTCTTT. This sequence encodes CASSYVGAAEAFF.

This chain links TRBV30 with TRBJ1-2, with D unresolved. From germline, CDR1 is GTSNPN and CDR2 SVGIG (reference sequence). Between the trimmed V and J ends, which lost 3 bases and 1 base, there was a span of 18 bases. This CDR3 is 16 amino acids long. The chain's CDR3 is CAWREDQLFRNYGYTF. The CDR3 coding sequence is TGTGCCTGGAGGGAAGACCAGCTATTCCGTAACTATGGCTACACCTTC.

This clone has only a few counts. The V call is TRBV3-1 (or the pseudogene TRBV3-2), the J call TRBJ2-7; D is possibly TRBD2 (6 bases). V lost 3 bases, J lost 5 bases, and 20 bases lay in between. In germline, CDR1 is LGHDT, CDR2 YNNKEL (reference sequence). The CDR3 runs to 16 residues. DNA for the CDR3: TGTGCCAGCAGCCACATGGGCGGGGTACGTTATCACGAGCAGTACTTC. Translation gives CASSHMGGVRYHEQYF.

This chain joins TRBV6-5 and TRBJ2-2; D is undetermined. This CDR3 contains 14 residues. Germline V lookup: CDR1 MNHEY, CDR2 SVGAGI. The V and J ends lost 9 bases and 0 bases respectively, with 11 bases between them. CDR3 sequence: CASFLGSNTGELFF. The CDR3 bases are TGTGCCAGTTTTTTGGGGTCGAACACCGGGGAGCTGTTTTTT.